Shown below are 23 T cell receptor beta chains from a single sample sequenced in a study of cytomegalovirus exposure and HLA in healthy donors. PCR employed 60 Vbeta and 13 Jbeta primers. The data were produced by immunoSEQ multiplex PCR, yet TCRdb's version contains in-frame clones alone and is incomplete. This table has approximately 160,000 clones, around three quarters appearing once. The specimen was PBMCs. These receptors originate from a man aged 35-49 years in good health and CMV-seronegative.

The chain is built from TRBV7-9 and TRBJ2-7; 10 bases agree with TRBD2. In germline, CDR1 is SEHNR, CDR2 FQNEAQ (reference sequence). The CDR3 sequence is 15 residues long. The CDR3 reads CSSSDVGTSGAEQYV. Written as DNA, the CDR3 is TGTTCCAGCAGCGACGTTGGCACTAGCGGGGCCGAGCAGTACGTC.

The CDR3 protein is CASSYTGRGRETQYF. For the CDR3, the DNA is TGTGCCAGCAGTTATACTGGCAGGGGGCGAGAGACCCAGTACTTC. The V call is TRBV6-5, the J call TRBJ2-5; 8 nucleotides align to TRBD1. J gave up 4 bases and V 3 bases, and 7 bases lay outside the gene matches. There are 15 residues in the CDR3. The germline gives CDR1 MNHEY, CDR2 SVGAGI.

The J gene is TRBJ2-3, the V gene TRBV29-1; 16 bases are shared with TRBD2. Germline trimming cut 8 bases from V and 3 bases from J; bases unmatched to any gene: 8. The CDR3 is 16 residues long. Germline V gene lookup returns CDR1 SQVTM and CDR2 ANQGSEA. The CDR3 loop reads CSPRGTSGGGTDTQYF. The CDR3 region has the DNA TGCAGCCCCCGAGGGACTAGCGGGGGGGGGACAGATACGCAGTATTTT.

The chain recombines TRBV30 with TRBJ2-2; maybe TRBD2 (6 bases). Germline CDR1 GTSNPN, CDR2 SVGIG (reference sequence). The CDR3 consists of 13 residues. V lost 7 bases and J lost 9, with 18 bases in between. The CDR3: CASLLGRGRELFF. CDR3 DNA sequence: TGTGCCTCACTGCTAGGGCGGGGCAGGGAGCTGTTTTTT.

The V call is TRBV30, the J call TRBJ2-1; 8 bases agree with TRBD2. Germline V gene lookup returns CDR1 GTSNPN and CDR2 SVGIG (reference sequence). The CDR3 contains 14 residues. V lost 4 bases and J lost 3; bases outside the gene matches: 5. The CDR3 DNA reads TGTGCCTGGACCGGGGGGACTAGCTACAATGAGCAGTTCTTC. Its translation is CAWTGGTSYNEQFF.

The chain has TRBV5-4 and TRBJ2-7, with TRBD1 identical over 9 bases. The CDR3 runs to 14 residues. Unmatched junction bases numbered 2, after V lost 0 bases and J lost 4 bases. Per germline, CDR1 SGHNT and CDR2 YYREEE (reference sequence). This CDR3 reads CASSLGTGVYEQYF. CDR3 sequence (DNA): TGTGCCAGCAGCTTGGGGACAGGGGTTTACGAGCAGTACTTC.

Regarding this clone: At one boundary the junction diverges from the germline segment, which might be a read error. CDR3 nucleotide sequence: TGTGCCAGCTCCCCACCCGGATACATAAGCTCTGGGGCCAACGGCCTGACTTTC. Protein sequence: CASSPPGYISSGANGLTF. The V gene is TRBV18, the J gene TRBJ2-6, with D possibly being TRBD1 (5 bases). Germline assignment: CDR1 KGHSH and CDR2 LQKENI. The CDR3 runs to 18 residues.

This chain uses TRBV27 with TRBJ2-5, with 8 bases lining up with TRBD1. The J call may not be correct, given that the DNA end is closer to TRBJ2-7. In germline, CDR1 is MNHEY, CDR2 SMNVEV (reference sequence). This CDR3 region has 17 residues. The CDR3 here is CASTSLTPGGGTYEQYF. CDR3 nucleotide sequence: TGTGCCAGCACATCTCTTACCCCAGGGGGCGGGACCTACGAGCAGTACTTC.

The chain joins TRBV9 to TRBJ2-2; no clear D. Germline CDR1 and CDR2: SGDLS and YYNGEE. With 0 bases removed from V and 7 bases from J, the gap between germline ends came to 7 bases. CDR3 length: 13 residues. CDR3 sequence: CASSVEAHGELFF. The CDR3 nucleotides read TGTGCCAGCAGCGTAGAAGCGCACGGGGAGCTGTTTTTT.

The chain carries TRBV5-1 and TRBJ1-3; TRBD1 is a possible D gene (5 bases). V dropped 0 bases and J dropped 0 bases, with 10 bases sitting between them. Germline-derived CDR1 and CDR2 are SGHRS and YFSETQ. The CDR3 spans 16 residues. The chain's CDR3 is CASSLVRGGSGNTIYF. In DNA, the CDR3 is TGCGCCAGCAGCTTGGTCCGCGGGGGCTCTGGAAACACCATATATTTT.

The chain couples TRBV7-2 to TRBJ1-1, with 7 positions matching TRBD1. The junction had 6 bases not matched to a gene; V was cut back by 5 bases and J by 0 bases. Per the germline V gene, CDR1 is SGHTA and CDR2 is FQGNSA. This CDR3 region has 15 residues. The CDR3 DNA is TGTGCCAGCAGCGCCCGGGGGACAGTGAACACTGAAGCTTTCTTT. It specifies CASSARGTVNTEAFF.

The gene calls are TRBV28 and TRBJ2-7, with TRBD1 matching 9 bases. V lost 4 bases and J lost 7; bases outside the gene matches: 8. Germline V gives CDR1 MDHEN, CDR2 SYDVKM. The CDR3 extends over 14 amino acids. The CDR3 reads CASSSSQGADEQYF. In DNA, the CDR3 is TGTGCCAGCAGTTCATCACAGGGGGCGGATGAGCAGTACTTC.

The chain carries TRBV6-5 and TRBJ1-1; 9 bases agree with TRBD1. With 8 bases clipped from V and 2 bases from J, the junction kept 9 bases outside the gene matches. The CDR3 sequence is 15 residues long. From germline, CDR1 is MNHEY and CDR2 SVGAGI. The CDR3 DNA follows: TGTGCCAGCTCTACCGGGACAGGGCAAAACACTGAAGCTTTCTTT. This sequence encodes CASSTGTGQNTEAFF.

The chain links TRBV9 to TRBJ2-3, with a weak D call TRBD2 (5 bases). Germline CDR1 SGDLS, CDR2 YYNGEE. V was trimmed by 0 bases and J by 2 bases, leaving 7 bases between them. CDR3 length equals 14 residues. The CDR3 spells CASSVDGNTDTQYF. The CDR3 DNA is TGTGCCAGCAGCGTAGACGGGAACACAGATACGCAGTATTTT.

This chain uses TRBV7-9 with TRBJ2-1; D not resolved. CDR1 is SEHNR, CDR2 FQNEAQ, per germline (reference sequence). Trimming took 5 bases from V and 0 from J, leaving 8 bases between them. The CDR3 is made up of 14 amino acids. CDR3 DNA sequence: TGTGCCAGCAGCCCCTCGTACTCCTACAATGAGCAGTTCTTC. Protein product: CASSPSYSYNEQFF. The full variable domain, rest sourced from reference TRBV7-9 and TRBJ2-1, is DTGVSQNPRHKITKRGQNVTFRCDPISEHNRLYWYRQTLGQGPEFLTYFQNEAQLEKSRLLSDRFSAERPKGSFSTLEIQRTEQGDSAMYLCASSPSYSYNEQFFGPGTRLTVL.

The rearrangement uses TRBV2 and TRBJ2-1, with 9 positions matching TRBD2. The CDR3 runs 15 residues. Trimming cost V 4 bases and J 3 bases; bases outside gene matches: 4. CDR1 and CDR2 from the germline V gene are SNHLY and FYNNEI. The DNA of the CDR3 is TGTGCCAGCAGTGCATTAGCGGGAGACTACAATGAGCAGTTCTTC. Translation gives CASSALAGDYNEQFF.

Of note for this clone: The junction differs from germline at one of its ends, possibly a read error. The chain couples TRBV11-2 to TRBJ2-6; 9 positions agree with TRBD1. In germline, CDR1 is SGHAT, CDR2 FQNNGV. The CDR3 is 15 residues long. The CDR3 nucleotides are TGTGCCAGCATGGACAGGGGCGGAGGGGCCAACGGCCTGACTTTC. It codes for CASMDRGGGANGLTF. Combining the CDR3 with reference TRBV11-2 and TRBJ2-6 gives the whole variable domain EAGVAQSPRYKIIEKRQSVAFWCNPISGHATLYWYQQILGQGPKLLIQFQNNGVVDDSQLPKDRFSAERLKGVDSTLKIQPAKLEDSAVYLCASMDRGGGANGLTFGAGSRLTVL.

This clone was found a few times. Germline is not matched at one junction end, which may reflect a read error. The V gene is TRBV7-2, the J gene TRBJ2-7; 7 bases map to TRBD2. This CDR3 is built from 12 residues. The germline V gene encodes CDR1 SGHTA and CDR2 FQGNSA. CDR3 amino acids: CASSLFVGLADF. Written as DNA, the CDR3 is TGTGCCAGCAGCTTATTTGTGGGCCTAGCGGACTTC.

The chain couples TRBV5-8 to TRBJ2-7; 9 bases match TRBD1. Unmatched junction bases numbered 3, after V lost 0 bases and J lost 2 bases. This CDR3 has 15 residues. The germline gives CDR1 SGHTS, CDR2 YDEGEE. The CDR3 sequence: CASSLGQGETYEQYF. The CDR3 nucleotides are TGTGCCAGCAGCTTGGGACAGGGGGAGACCTACGAGCAGTACTTC.

The genes are TRBV7-2 and TRBJ1-2, with D possibly TRBD1 on 6 matching bases. The germline V gene has CDR1 SGHTA and CDR2 FQGNSA. The length of the CDR3 is 14 residues. V gave up 2 bases and J gave up 8 bases, with 15 bases separating them. The CDR3 is CASSLSRTDRGYTF. The CDR3 DNA is TGTGCCAGCAGCTTATCCCGGACAGACAGGGGCTACACCTTC.

This clone has a handful of counts. The chain has TRBV6-6 and TRBJ1-5, with 8 bases aligning to TRBD1. The CDR3 is 15 amino acids. After removal of 2 bases from V and 4 bases from J, the junction contained 4 bases not matched to a gene. CDR1 MNHNY and CDR2 SVGAGI come from the germline V gene (reference sequence). The CDR3 DNA follows: TGTGCCAGCAGTTACCTTGGACAGGGAAATCAGCCCCAGCATTTT. Amino acid sequence: CASSYLGQGNQPQHF.

The V call is TRBV19, the J call TRBJ2-3; 9 bases agree with TRBD2. The germline V gene has CDR1 LNHDA and CDR2 SQIVND (reference sequence). The CDR3 totals 16 residues. V shed 1 base and J 1 base; nucleotides not matched to a gene: 3. CDR3 in amino acids: CASSIARTSGTDTQYF. CDR3 nucleotide sequence: TGTGCCAGTAGTATAGCCCGGACTAGCGGCACAGATACGCAGTATTTT.

In DNA, the CDR3 is TGTGCCAGCAGTCTTAGGACAGGGAGCAATCAGCCCCAGCATTTT. This translates into CASSLRTGSNQPQHF. The chain links TRBV6-5 to TRBJ1-5; 8 nucleotides agree with TRBD1. The CDR3 has 15 amino acids. CDR1 MNHEY and CDR2 SVGAGI come from the germline V gene. The V segment lost 5 bases and the J segment 1 base; nucleotides outside the gene matches: 4.